This TCR beta chain emerged from a study of blood T cell repertoires in COVID-19. The wider study: Whether acute or convalescent, the COVID-19 samples came from the United States, Italy and Spain. T cells, B-cell-depleted T cells, or PBMCs supplied cDNA or gDNA.

Authors' processing steps: Reference gene primers were amplified, and this amplification served to estimate nucleated cell counts. TCRdb's table, derived via immunoSEQ multiplex PCR, lists solely in-frame clones and lacks some. The V and J calls and the clone size are those of that table, but D and trimming were determined from the DNA. The sample has roughly 86,000 clones; 70% to 90% are singletons. The CDR3 has 14 residues. V shed 3 bases and J 4 bases; nucleotides not matched to a gene: 3. Germline V gene lookup returns CDR1 SGHNT and CDR2 YYREEE (reference sequence). The rearrangement links TRBV5-4 to TRBJ2-5; 10 nucleotides align to TRBD2. This sequence was found in a man aged 50 or older with acute or convalescent COVID-19. Sequenced sample: peripheral blood. The CDR3 nucleotides read TGTGCCAGCAGCTCAATAGCGGGGGGAGAGACCCAGTACTTC. The encoded protein is CASSSIAGGETQYF.